This entry features one T cell receptor (beta chain) sequence. What it binds is not known. This PCR relied on a set of 60 Vbeta primers and 13 Jbeta primers. The protocol was immunoSEQ multiplex PCR, while the TCRdb copy is restricted to in-frame clones and leaves out a portion. The data contain about 160,000 clones, around 79% of them seen just once; the ten biggest clones take up approximately 3.1%. This sample was included in a study of cytomegalovirus exposure and HLA in healthy donors. Study-wide results and limits: Several of the most significant clusters were apparently associated with common viral pathogens in a later analysis. TCR association rates varied by HLA locus in a later analysis, with DRB1 highest and HLA-C lowest.

The V end lost 2 bases, the J end lost 8 bases, and 17 bases lay between the germline ends. The CDR3 covers 15 residues. The germline gives CDR1 LGHNA, CDR2 YNFKEQ. The sequenced sample consisted of PBMCs. This chain uses TRBV4-2 with TRBJ2-3; D might be TRBD2 (5 bases). This receptor was identified in a woman aged 40 to 55 in good health and CMV-seronegative. The CDR3 sequence: CASSQSGSLRGTQYF. The CDR3 nucleotides are TGTGCCAGCAGCCAAAGCGGCAGCCTTCGAGGTACGCAGTATTTT.